This paragraph reports one T cell receptor (beta chain). Its antigen is unidentified. This record belongs to a study of post-analysis software for immune sequencing data. Study conclusions and caveats: About five TRBV segments were more frequent in patients than controls; TRBV5-6, TRBV5-1 and TRBV20-1 belonged to this group.

Germline V gene sequence: CDR1 DFQATT, CDR2 SNEGSKA (reference sequence). The CDR3 runs 15 residues. The junction had 7 bases not matched to a gene; V was cut back by 3 bases and J by 4 bases. cDNA libraries for TCR beta contained unique molecular identifiers. T cells numbering roughly 1 to 10 million yielded about 500,000 cDNA molecules. TCRdb passed the PCR reads through MiXCR, listing each CDR3 protein once. The sample contains approximately 690,000 distinct CDR3 sequences, roughly three fifths of which appear only once. Sample: blood. This sequence was found in a girl under 10 years old with multiple sclerosis. J is TRBJ2-5 and V is TRBV20-1; 11 bases match TRBD2. CDR3 DNA sequence: TGCAGTGCTAGCCCTTCAGGACTAGCGGGAGAGACCCAGTACTTC. Protein sequence: CSASPSGLAGETQYF.